This T cell receptor (beta chain) was identified during a study of blood T cell repertoires in COVID-19. Study context: Acute and convalescent COVID-19 samples came from the United States, Italy and Spain.

CDR3 length equals 14 residues. V lost 10 bases, J lost 4 bases, and 6 bases stayed unmatched. Germline CDR1 and CDR2: MDHEN and SYDVKM. In the original workflow: The authors estimated nucleated cell counts from reference gene primer amplification. TCRdb keeps only in-frame clones here, not all; method: immunoSEQ multiplex PCR. V and J calls and clone size are given by that table; D and trimming were obtained from the DNA. The sample carries about 63,000 clones, 65% to 80% recorded once. The sequence was obtained from a human donor in a cohort sampled during active COVID-19. Sequences were obtained from peripheral blood. V is TRBV28 and J is TRBJ2-7; 14 nucleotides agree with TRBD2. DNA of the CDR3: TGTGCCACCTCGACTAGCGGGAGGGGTTACGAGCAGTACTTC. Protein product: CATSTSGRGYEQYF.